One sample yielded the 15 T cell receptor beta chains listed below, sequenced in a study of OX40 agonist ivuxolimab in advanced cancers. Using immunoSEQ multiplex PCR, the repertoire was profiled, and TCRdb retains in-frame clones only, with some absent. Of 95,000 to 150,000 clones in the sample, just over 90% are singletons; the top ten hold 0.15% to 0.19%. The input for sequencing was CD4+ or CD8+ T cells sorted from blood, taken in a trial of the OX40 agonist ivuxolimab. The receptors were gathered from an adult with an advanced solid tumor such as melanoma, head and neck, liver or kidney cancer.

The J gene is TRBJ1-2, the V gene TRBV6-6; the match to TRBD1 covers 9 bases. The germline V gene encodes CDR1 MNHNY and CDR2 SVGAGI (reference sequence). This CDR3 region has 16 residues. With V trimmed by 6 bases and J by 4 bases, 12 bases remained unmatched. The CDR3 region is CASRTPGQGLGYGYTF. For the CDR3, the DNA is TGTGCCAGCAGGACCCCGGGACAGGGTCTTGGCTATGGCTACACCTTC.

The J gene is TRBJ2-5, the V gene TRBV21-1; the D call of TRBD2 is as the table states it, not checked on the DNA. TRBV21-1 is marked as a pseudogene. The CDR3 length is 16 residues. The CDR3 nucleotides are TGTGCCAGCACTACAACGAGGGATAAGAACCAAGAGACCCAGTACTTC. Translating it yields CASTTTRDKNQETQYF.

This chain uses TRBV5-4 with TRBJ2-6; D possibly uses TRBD1 or TRBD2 (6 bases each). Germline CDR1 and CDR2: SGHNT and YYREEE (reference sequence). This CDR3 comprises 16 residues. Trimming removed 4 bases at V and 2 bases at J, with 13 bases between. The CDR3 protein is CASSGGGSTGANVLTF. The CDR3 nucleotides are TGTGCCAGCAGCGGAGGGGGGAGCACTGGGGCCAACGTCCTGACTTTC.

V gene TRBV7-8 combines with J gene TRBJ2-1; TRBD2 matches at 7 bases. Germline values: CDR1 SGHVS, CDR2 FQNEAQ. V was pared by 5 bases and J by 8 bases, with 15 bases of the junction left unmatched. The CDR3 sequence is 16 residues long. CDR3 bases: TGTGCCAGCAGCCCCCGCGGGGGTCCCTATTTGGATGAGCAGTTCTTC. As protein: CASSPRGGPYLDEQFF.

J is TRBJ2-7 and V is TRBV30, with D possibly matching TRBD2 (5 bases). CDR1 is GTSNPN, CDR2 SVGIG, per germline (reference sequence). The CDR3 loop spans 13 amino acids. V was trimmed by 5 bases and J by 0 bases, leaving 11 bases between them. The CDR3 protein is CAWSGVSSYEQYF. CDR3 sequence (DNA): TGTGCCTGGTCCGGGGTGAGCTCCTACGAGCAGTACTTC.

The chain is built from TRBV7-2 and TRBJ2-1; the D gene is possibly TRBD1 (6 bases). Trimming shortened V by 3 bases and J by 5 bases, and 14 bases separated the two germline ends. This CDR3 has 15 residues. The V gene's germline CDR1 is SGHTA and CDR2 FQGNSA. Here the CDR3 DNA reads TGTGCCAGCAGCTTTAGGGGGACCCCGAACAATGAGCAGTTCTTC. Translation gives CASSFRGTPNNEQFF.

The chain is built from TRBV19 and TRBJ2-1; 14 positions match TRBD2. The CDR3 sequence is 14 residues long. Per the germline V gene, CDR1 is LNHDA and CDR2 is SQIVND (reference sequence). J gave up 6 bases and V 8 bases, and 3 bases lay outside the gene matches. CDR3 bases: TGTGCCAGTGGACTAGCGGGAGGCACCAATGAGCAGTTCTTC. It translates to CASGLAGGTNEQFF.

The chain employs TRBV30 and TRBJ1-5; perhaps TRBD1 as D (6 bases). The germline V gene has CDR1 GTSNPN and CDR2 SVGIG (reference sequence). This CDR3 spans 13 amino acids. The V gene lost 2 bases and the J gene lost 7 bases, with 12 bases spanning the gap. CDR3 DNA sequence: TGTGCCTGGAGTTCAGGGGTAAGCCAGCCCCAGCATTTT. Its protein is CAWSSGVSQPQHF.

This sequence joins TRBV29-1 and TRBJ1-2; D uncertain. Germline lookup yields CDR1 SQVTM and CDR2 ANQGSEA. The CDR3 spans 13 residues. V was pared by 3 bases and J by 6 bases, with 14 bases between. CDR3 loop: CSVDSGEGNGYTF. CDR3 DNA sequence: TGCAGCGTTGATAGCGGGGAAGGTAATGGCTACACCTTC.

This chain uses TRBV7-2 with TRBJ2-2; D perhaps matches TRBD1 (6 bases). With 2 bases removed from V and 7 bases from J, the gap between germline ends came to 14 bases. CDR1 is SGHTA and CDR2 is FQGNSA in the germline V gene. This CDR3 comprises 15 residues. CDR3 DNA sequence: TGTGCCAGCAGCTTACGCAGGGGAGACAGCGGGGAGCTGTTTTTT. Encoded protein: CASSLRRGDSGELFF.

The chain is built from TRBV28 and TRBJ1-5; no clear D gene. From germline, CDR1 is MDHEN and CDR2 SYDVKM. The CDR3 is 12 residues long. V was shortened by 10 bases and J by 0 bases, with 7 bases between the two germline ends. The CDR3 sequence is CATQYSNQPQHF. The CDR3 DNA is TGTGCCACTCAGTATAGCAATCAGCCCCAGCATTTT.

This clone was picked up one time. The chain couples TRBV5-1 to TRBJ2-5; maybe TRBD1 (5 bases). V lost 0 bases and J lost 4, with 10 bases in between. CDR3 length: 14 residues. Germline V lookup: CDR1 SGHRS, CDR2 YFSETQ. CDR3: CASSLGAGRETQYF. The CDR3 coding sequence is TGCGCCAGCAGCTTGGGTGCAGGGCGAGAGACCCAGTACTTC.

The chain is built from TRBV11-2 and TRBJ2-6, with 8 bases that match TRBD1. The CDR3 runs to 17 residues. V lost 5 bases, J lost 0 bases, and 6 bases stayed unmatched. The germline V gene has CDR1 SGHAT and CDR2 FQNNGV. CDR3 nucleotides: TGTGCCAGCAGCACCCGGACAGGGTTCTCTGGGGCCAACGTCCTGACTTTC. This sequence encodes CASSTRTGFSGANVLTF.

In nucleotides, the CDR3 is TGCGCCAGCAGCCTTAATTCAGGTGTGAACACTGAAGCTTTCTTT. Translated, it gives CASSLNSGVNTEAFF. V gene TRBV5-1 combines with J gene TRBJ1-1; D not resolved. CDR1 and CDR2 (germline): SGHRS, YFSETQ. V was shortened by 4 bases and J by 0 bases, with 13 bases between the two germline ends. The CDR3 is made up of 15 amino acids.

The chain links TRBV6-1 to TRBJ1-1; D unclear. Germline V gene sequence: CDR1 MNHNS, CDR2 SASEGT. CDR3 size: 15 residues. V lost 2 bases to trimming and J lost 1 base, with 11 bases between them. The CDR3 spells CASSENPVPNTEAFF. In DNA, the CDR3 is TGTGCCAGCAGTGAAAACCCAGTTCCGAACACTGAAGCTTTCTTT.